Sequencing of this T cell receptor (beta chain) was carried out in a study of neurological immune-mediated disorders. This clonotype was observed many times. Its target is not known. The sorted libraries involved the use of around 1 million CD4+ or CD8+ T cells. Via MiXCR, TCRdb re-called the 5' RACE reads, giving one row per CDR3 protein. The sample has 15,000 to 20,000 distinct CDR3 sequences, roughly 10% seen once. Study conclusions and caveats: No expanded-clone CDR3 amino acid sequence recurred across subjects, suggesting private TCR-beta repertoires.

The sample was CD8+ T cells from blood. The source is a woman aged 45-59 years in good health.

The CDR3 DNA sequence: TGTGCCAGCATCTGGGCGGGAAACACAGATACGCAGTATTTT. This codes for CASIWAGNTDTQYF. This chain uses TRBV28 with TRBJ2-3; D might be TRBD2 (6 bases). The CDR3 sequence is 14 residues long. With 7 bases removed from V and 2 bases from J, the gap between germline ends came to 13 bases. Germline CDR1 and CDR2: MDHEN and SYDVKM. The variable domain in full, with the rest retrieved from reference TRBV28 and TRBJ2-3, is DVKVTQSSRYLVKRTGEKVFLECVQDMDHENMFWYRQDPGLGLRLIYFSYDVKMKEKGDIPEGYSVSREKKERFSLILESASTNQTSMYLCASIWAGNTDTQYFGPGTRLTVL.